This TCR beta chain was sequenced for a study of blood T cells in healthy people across ages. To note about this clonotype: Sequence at one end of the junction differs from germline and may be a read error.

Using a J-beta primer mix together with a sample-barcoded 5' primer, a second PCR was run for about 6 to 11 cycles. All samples gave at least 2.5 million CDR3-containing paired-end reads. A single record per CDR3 protein comes from TCRdb applying MiXCR to the 5' RACE reads. The repertoire has around 2 million distinct CDR3 sequences, more than 35% of them found once; the top ten carry roughly 23%. This CDR3 has 15 residues. The germline V gene encodes CDR1 SGDLS and CDR2 YYNGEE. The TCR comes from a human donor in good health. Sequencing was performed on blood. The chain is built from TRBV9 and TRBJ2-3, with D perhaps TRBD2 (6 bases). CDR3: CAGSVVGLPSDTQYF. The CDR3 DNA follows: TGTGCCGGCAGCGTAGTGGGACTGCCGTCAGATACGCAGTATTTT.